The 28 T cell receptor beta chains in this list originate from one sample, sequenced in a study of blood T cell repertoires in COVID-19 (TCRdb year 2020). Library creation used the immunoSEQ multiplex PCR assay. TCRdb took over this immuneACCESS table, retaining in-frame rearrangements with V and J assigned. Such tables are incomplete; in checked studies, under half of the missing clones stem from an unresolved V gene, and the remainder is unexplained. The sample table contains about 180,000 clones; only one count was recorded for about 91% of them. The ten largest clones represent under 4.5% of the sample. Sequencing input: peripheral blood. The receptors originated from a woman aged 25 to 39 with acute or convalescent COVID-19.

This chain uses TRBV18 with TRBJ2-5; D call uncertain. The CDR3 is 13 residues long. The V gene lost 6 bases and the J gene lost 5 bases, with 13 bases spanning the gap. Germline V gene sequence: CDR1 KGHSH, CDR2 LQKENI. CDR3: CASSQTVRETQYF. CDR3 DNA sequence: TGTGCCAGCTCGCAGACGGTGAGGGAGACCCAGTACTTC. The full variable domain, in which reference TRBV18 and TRBJ2-5 provide the parts outside the CDR3, is NAGVMQNPRHLVRRRGQEARLRCSPMKGHSHVYWYRQLPEEGLKFMVYLQKENIIDESGMPKERFSAEFPKEGPSILRIQQVVRGDSAAYFCASSQTVRETQYFGPGTRLLVL.

In regard to this clone: Other DNA sequences from this sample encode an identical CDR3 as well. V is TRBV3-1 (or the pseudogene TRBV3-2) and J is TRBJ2-7; perhaps TRBD2 as D (6 bases). The length of the CDR3 is 12 residues. The germline V and J ends were trimmed by 1 base and 7 bases, with 8 bases remaining between them. Germline CDR1 and CDR2: LGHDT and YNNKEL (reference sequence). CDR3 DNA sequence: TGTGCCAGCAGCCAAGGAGGGAGGGAGCAGTACTTC. This codes for CASSQGGREQYF.

This chain connects TRBV9 to TRBJ2-3; D is uncertain. The germline V gene has CDR1 SGDLS and CDR2 YYNGEE. V lost 0 bases and J 2 bases, leaving 7 bases between the germline ends. The CDR3 is 14 amino acids. In DNA form, the CDR3 reads TGTGCCAGCAGCGTAGGAGGATACACAGATACGCAGTATTTT. Translated: CASSVGGYTDTQYF.

The chain uses TRBV29-1 and TRBJ2-6; perhaps TRBD1 as D (6 bases). V lost 4 bases and J lost 1, with 8 bases in between. CDR3 length equals 14 residues. In germline, CDR1 is SQVTM, CDR2 ANQGSEA. Here the CDR3 reads CSVGQESGANVLTF. The CDR3 DNA sequence: TGCAGCGTTGGACAGGAGTCTGGGGCCAACGTCCTGACTTTC.

The chain is built from TRBV2 and TRBJ2-1, with 7 bases lining up with TRBD1. Germline-derived CDR1 and CDR2 are SNHLY and FYNNEI. The V gene end was trimmed by 2 bases and the J gene end by 2 bases; junction bases not matched to a gene: 6. The CDR3 is made up of 16 amino acids. CDR3 region: CASSEPDRATYNEQFF. Here the CDR3 DNA reads TGTGCCAGCAGTGAACCCGACAGGGCAACCTACAATGAGCAGTTCTTC.

The chain joins TRBV28 to TRBJ1-2, with a tentative D call TRBD1 (5 bases). The CDR3 loop spans 13 amino acids. V was shortened by 5 bases and J by 1 base, with 8 bases between the two germline ends. The germline CDR1 and CDR2 sequences are MDHEN and SYDVKM. The CDR3 here is CASSPQGNYGYTF. The CDR3 DNA follows: TGTGCCAGCAGTCCCCAGGGTAACTATGGCTACACCTTC.

The genes are TRBV28 and TRBJ1-5; 8 bases match TRBD1. The CDR3 length is 12 residues. The V segment lost 10 bases and the J segment 5 bases; nucleotides outside the gene matches: 4. Germline CDR1 is MDHEN and CDR2 is SYDVKM. The CDR3 sequence is CATRDRHQPQHF. DNA for the CDR3: TGTGCCACAAGGGACAGGCATCAGCCCCAGCATTTT. Full variable domain (outside the CDR3, taken from reference TRBV28 and TRBJ1-5): DVKVTQSSRYLVKRTGEKVFLECVQDMDHENMFWYRQDPGLGLRLIYFSYDVKMKEKGDIPEGYSVSREKKERFSLILESASTNQTSMYLCATRDRHQPQHFGDGTRLSIL.

Written as DNA, the CDR3 is TGCGCCAGCAGCCCCGCCCTAATCGACACCGGGGAGCTGTTTTTT. This codes for CASSPALIDTGELFF. The V call is TRBV5-1, the J call TRBJ2-2; D uncertain. The V end lost 4 bases, the J end lost 3 bases, and 13 bases lay between the germline ends. The germline CDR1 and CDR2 sequences are SGHRS and YFSETQ. This CDR3 has 15 residues.

The chain is built from TRBV5-6 and TRBJ2-2, with TRBD1 matching 7 bases. Germline V CDR1 and CDR2: SGHDT, YYEEEE. The V and J ends lost 4 bases and 4 bases, in that order; junction bases with no gene match: 7. The CDR3 totals 15 residues. The CDR3 coding sequence is TGTGCCAGCAGCAGCTACAGGGGTGGCACCGGGGAGCTGTTTTTT. Translated: CASSSYRGGTGELFF.

The CDR3 region has the DNA TGTGCCACCAGCAGGTATGCGTCGCCCCAGCATTTT. Residues: CATSRYASPQHF. The chain employs TRBV15 and TRBJ1-5; D is undetermined. The V and J ends lost 3 bases and 9 bases respectively, with 9 bases between them. In germline, CDR1 is LNHNV, CDR2 YYDKDF (reference sequence). This CDR3 is built from 12 residues.

The chain links TRBV15 to TRBJ1-1; D is possibly TRBD1 (6 bases). V was clipped by 0 bases and J by 7 bases, with 9 bases between them. Germline V gene sequence: CDR1 LNHNV, CDR2 YYDKDF (reference sequence). The CDR3 runs to 13 residues. CDR3 in amino acids: CATSRDGGSEAFF. As DNA, the CDR3 is TGTGCCACCAGCAGAGATGGGGGCAGTGAAGCTTTCTTT.

The chain combines TRBV4-1 with TRBJ1-2, with TRBD1 matching 7 bases. There are 16 residues in the CDR3. CDR1 MGHRA and CDR2 YSYEKL come from the germline V gene. J was trimmed by 6 bases and V by 0 bases; bases with no gene match: 10. Here the CDR3 reads CASSQEAKTGLDGYTF. DNA for the CDR3: TGCGCCAGCAGCCAAGAAGCAAAGACAGGGTTGGATGGCTACACCTTC.

This clone is a singleton in its sample. V and J are TRBV5-1 and TRBJ2-5; a possible D gene is TRBD2 (6 bases). The CDR3 loop spans 15 amino acids. Germline CDR1 is SGHRS and CDR2 is YFSETQ. V lost 0 bases and J lost 4, with 13 bases in between. CDR3 region: CASSLAASAGETQYF. CDR3 DNA sequence: TGCGCCAGCAGCTTGGCAGCTAGCGCGGGAGAGACCCAGTACTTC.

The genes are TRBV3-1 (or the pseudogene TRBV3-2) and TRBJ2-1; a weak D match, TRBD2 (6 bases). V was clipped by 4 bases and J by 7 bases, with 17 bases between them. CDR1 LGHDT and CDR2 YNNKEL come from the germline V gene (reference sequence). The CDR3 has 15 amino acids. In nucleotides, the CDR3 is TGTGCCAGCAGCCCCGAGCGCGGGGAGCTGAATGAGCAGTTCTTC. Its protein product is CASSPERGELNEQFF.

This clone was seen only a few times. This chain connects TRBV9 to TRBJ2-2; 8 bases match TRBD1. Looked up from germline, CDR1 is SGDLS and CDR2 is YYNGEE. The ends lost 1 base at V and 1 base at J; junction bases unmatched: 12. The CDR3 sequence is 19 residues long. CDR3 loop: CASSVPTGAPSRNTGELFF. DNA for the CDR3: TGTGCCAGCAGCGTACCGACAGGGGCGCCTAGCAGGAACACCGGGGAGCTGTTTTTT.

This clone has a handful of counts. The J gene is TRBJ2-5, the V gene TRBV25-1; 7 bases are a match to TRBD2. Unmatched junction bases numbered 11, after V lost 10 bases and J lost 0 bases. CDR3 length: 15 amino acids. From germline, CDR1 is MGHDK and CDR2 SYGVNS. The DNA for the CDR3 is TGTGCCACCGCGAGCGGGGACGGGTACCAAGAGACCCAGTACTTC. Residues: CATASGDGYQETQYF.

The rearrangement joins TRBV6-5 to TRBJ2-5; unclear D gene. V shed 6 bases and J shed 4 bases, with 3 bases lying between them. This CDR3 has 10 residues. Germline V gene data show CDR1 as MNHEY and CDR2 as SVGAGI. Written as DNA, the CDR3 is TGTGCCAGCAGCTCAGAGACCCAGTACTTC. It encodes CASSSETQYF.

The J gene is TRBJ2-6, the V gene TRBV20-1; no clear D gene. CDR1 and CDR2 (germline): DFQATT, SNEGSKA (reference sequence). Trimming took 3 bases from V and 2 from J, leaving 8 bases between them. The CDR3 extends over 14 amino acids. The DNA for the CDR3 is TGCAGTGCTAGTCGCTCGGCTGGGGCCAACGTCCTGACTTTC. Protein sequence: CSASRSAGANVLTF.

This clone was counted once. This chain uses TRBV28 with TRBJ1-5; no clear D gene. There are 14 residues in the CDR3. Trimming left V 3 bases short and J 0 bases short, with 6 bases between. The germline CDR1 and CDR2 sequences are MDHEN and SYDVKM. This chain's CDR3 is CASSLVSSNQPQHF. The DNA for the CDR3 is TGTGCCAGCAGTTTGGTTAGTAGCAATCAGCCCCAGCATTTT.

The J gene is TRBJ2-7, the V gene TRBV6-1, with TRBD2 as a possible D gene (5 bases). CDR1 and CDR2 (germline): MNHNS, SASEGT. The CDR3 covers 13 residues. With 4 bases removed from V and 4 bases from J, the gap between germline ends came to 11 bases. The CDR3 region has the DNA TGTGCCAGCAGTGTAGCGAGGCAGTACGAGCAGTACTTC. It encodes CASSVARQYEQYF.

In this sample, this clone turned up once. The chain joins TRBV21-1 to TRBJ1-5. TRBV21-1 constitutes a pseudogene. CDR3 length equals 12 residues. The CDR3 bases are TGTGCCAGCAGCAAACTGAACGGTACCCAGCATTTT. It encodes CASSKLNGTQHF.

The chain has TRBV20-1 and TRBJ1-1; D is uncertain. Germline V CDR1 and CDR2: DFQATT, SNEGSKA (reference sequence). Deletions cut 3 bases from V and 1 base from J, with 6 bases between. The CDR3 extends over 12 amino acids. This CDR3 reads CSASERNTEAFF. The CDR3 coding sequence is TGCAGTGCTAGTGAGCGGAACACTGAAGCTTTCTTT.

The chain links TRBV4-1 to TRBJ2-7; D not certain. The CDR3 extends over 13 amino acids. Germline V gene data show CDR1 as MGHRA and CDR2 as YSYEKL. Trimming removed 0 bases from V and 4 bases from J, with 7 bases in between. The chain's CDR3 is CASSQDLYYEQYF. In DNA, the CDR3 is TGCGCCAGCAGCCAAGATCTTTATTACGAGCAGTACTTC.

The chain couples TRBV5-1 to TRBJ2-1; 7 nucleotides agree with TRBD2. CDR3 length equals 16 residues. Germline trimming cut 0 bases from V and 2 bases from J; bases unmatched to any gene: 5. Germline V gene sequence: CDR1 SGHRS, CDR2 YFSETQ. CDR3 region: CASSLGSGGPYNEQFF. The DNA for the CDR3 is TGCGCCAGCAGCTTGGGCTCGGGAGGCCCCTACAATGAGCAGTTCTTC.

This chain joins TRBV6-5 and TRBJ1-2; D remains ambiguous. CDR1 MNHEY and CDR2 SVGAGI come from the germline V gene. The length of the CDR3 is 15 residues. Trimming took 6 bases from V and 0 from J, leaving 14 bases between them. The CDR3 region has the DNA TGTGCCAGCAGCTTTGAACCGCGGACTAACTATGGCTACACCTTC. Its protein product is CASSFEPRTNYGYTF.

This chain joins TRBV3-1 (or the pseudogene TRBV3-2) and TRBJ2-1; 12 nucleotides align to TRBD1. Germline CDR1 and CDR2: LGHDT and YNNKEL (reference sequence). The CDR3 is made up of 14 amino acids. With 4 bases clipped from V and 12 bases from J, the junction kept 7 bases outside the gene matches. CDR3 in amino acids: CASSLPGQGAWQFF. The CDR3 DNA reads TGTGCCAGCAGCCTTCCGGGACAGGGGGCTTGGCAGTTCTTC.

This sequence joins TRBV6-6 and TRBJ1-6; TRBD1 aligns across 7 bases. In germline, CDR1 is MNHNY, CDR2 SVGAGI (reference sequence). V was pared by 11 bases and J by 0 bases, with 4 bases of the junction left unmatched. The CDR3 consists of 14 residues. The CDR3 here is CAAQGSSYNSPLHF. The DNA for the CDR3 is TGTGCCGCACAGGGGAGCTCCTATAATTCACCCCTCCACTTT.

The CDR3 region is CASSWGLAGPNTGELFF. In DNA form, the CDR3 reads TGCGCCAGCAGCTGGGGACTAGCGGGGCCGAACACCGGGGAGCTGTTTTTT. The rearrangement links TRBV5-1 to TRBJ2-2, with 13 bases identical to TRBD2. After removal of 3 bases from V and 0 bases from J, the junction contained 2 bases not matched to a gene. The CDR3 covers 17 residues. Germline V gene sequence: CDR1 SGHRS, CDR2 YFSETQ.